Following are 10 T cell receptor beta chains from one sample sequenced in a study of shared clonotypes between healthy human individuals. Produced via immunoSEQ multiplex PCR; TCRdb's table is partial and in-frame only. In the table there are more than 1,200,000 clones, about 98.5% of which are singletons. What was sequenced was naive CD4+ T cells sorted from blood. Documented subset: CD45RA+ positively selected. The receptors shown here come from a man aged 30 to 39 in good health.

Regarding this clone: The sample has other DNA sequences that encode this CDR3 too. The rearrangement links TRBV28 to TRBJ2-7, with D perhaps TRBD1 or TRBD2 (6 bases each). The CDR3 is made up of 12 amino acids. CDR1 is MDHEN and CDR2 is SYDVKM in the germline V gene. The V and J ends lost 7 bases and 4 bases respectively, with 11 bases between them. The CDR3 loop is CASKGGPYEQYF. The DNA of the CDR3 is TGTGCCAGCAAGGGGGGACCTTACGAGCAGTACTTC.

The genes are TRBV5-6 and TRBJ2-5, with 9 bases identical to TRBD1. Germline V gene data show CDR1 as SGHDT and CDR2 as YYEEEE. The CDR3 totals 15 residues. Losses at the gene ends were 1 base for V and 5 bases for J; bases not matched to a gene: 6. DNA of the CDR3: TGTGCCAGCAGCTTGAACAGGGGGCTCTTGGAGACCCAGTACTTC. Encoded protein: CASSLNRGLLETQYF.

V gene TRBV19 combines with J gene TRBJ2-1; TRBD1 agrees at 11 bases. J lost 6 bases, V lost 10 bases, and 8 bases had no gene match. The V gene's germline CDR1 is LNHDA and CDR2 SQIVND (reference sequence). The CDR3 is 14 residues long. DNA of the CDR3: TGTGCCACTAAAGGACAGGGGGCTTTCAATGAGCAGTTCTTC. Translating it yields CATKGQGAFNEQFF.

This rearrangement joins TRBV10-3 to TRBJ2-1, with 9 bases matching TRBD1. With V trimmed by 2 bases and J by 6 bases, 8 bases remained unmatched. The germline CDR1 and CDR2 sequences are ENHRY and SYGVKD. The length of the CDR3 is 16 residues. CDR3 in DNA: TGTGCCATCAGTGAGCCCAGACAGGGGGTTTTCAATGAGCAGTTCTTC. Protein: CAISEPRQGVFNEQFF.

The rearrangement uses TRBV11-2 and TRBJ1-1, with a possible D match to TRBD1 (5 bases). The length of the CDR3 is 14 residues. V shed 7 bases and J shed 3 bases, with 15 bases lying between them. Germline-derived CDR1 and CDR2 are SGHAT and FQNNGV. CDR3 region: CASKIGGGDTEAFF. CDR3 in DNA: TGTGCCAGCAAGATTGGGGGAGGGGACACTGAAGCTTTCTTT. The full variable domain, its missing parts supplied by reference TRBV11-2 and TRBJ1-1, is EAGVAQSPRYKIIEKRQSVAFWCNPISGHATLYWYQQILGQGPKLLIQFQNNGVVDDSQLPKDRFSAERLKGVDSTLKIQPAKLEDSAVYLCASKIGGGDTEAFFGQGTRLTVV.

The chain has TRBV5-1 and TRBJ1-3; tentatively, D is TRBD1 (6 bases). The CDR3 length is 13 residues. Trimming pared 4 bases from V and 7 bases from J, leaving 12 bases between. Germline CDR1 and CDR2: SGHRS and YFSETQ. The CDR3 region is CASSPGARNTIYF. The DNA of the CDR3 is TGCGCCAGCAGCCCGGGGGCGCGGAACACCATATATTTT. The full variable domain, completed using reference TRBV5-1 and TRBJ1-3, is KAGVTQTPRYLIKTRGQQVTLSCSPISGHRSVSWYQQTPGQGLQFLFEYFSETQRNKGNFPGRFSGRQFSNSRSEMNVSTLELGDSALYLCASSPGARNTIYFGEGSWLTVV.

The chain uses TRBV7-2 and TRBJ1-2; tentative D call: TRBD1 (6 bases). CDR3 length equals 15 residues. Germline V lookup: CDR1 SGHTA, CDR2 FQGNSA. With 3 bases removed from V and 5 bases from J, the gap between germline ends came to 16 bases. DNA of the CDR3: TGTGCCAGCAGCTTGGGGGGGCAAAAATTATATGGCTACACCTTC. Residues: CASSLGGQKLYGYTF.

This sequence joins TRBV4-3 and TRBJ2-4; D is uncertain. Germline loops: CDR1 LGHNA, CDR2 YSLEER. The V end was cut by 0 bases, the J end by 3 bases, with 9 bases between. The CDR3 is 15 residues long. The CDR3 bases are TGCGCCAGCAGCCAAGATTGGCATAACAAAAACATTCAGTACTTC. Amino acid sequence: CASSQDWHNKNIQYF.

This chain links TRBV6-6 with TRBJ2-7, with D perhaps TRBD1 (6 bases). CDR1 and CDR2 (germline): MNHNY, SVGAGI (reference sequence). Trimming cost V 7 bases and J 6 bases, with 13 bases left between them. This CDR3 has 12 residues. This chain's CDR3 is CASKPGDREQYF. The CDR3 nucleotides read TGTGCCAGCAAACCAGGGGATCGCGAGCAGTACTTC.

V is TRBV6-5 and J is TRBJ2-1; 8 nucleotides line up with TRBD1. Trimming removed 3 bases from V and 2 bases from J; junction bases left unmatched: 6. Germline CDR1 MNHEY, CDR2 SVGAGI. This CDR3 spans 16 amino acids. The CDR3 is CASSYGGTGPYNEQFF. In nucleotides, the CDR3 is TGTGCCAGCAGTTATGGCGGGACAGGACCCTACAATGAGCAGTTCTTC.